What follows are 2 T cell receptor beta chains derived from one specimen sequenced in a study of blood T cell repertoires in COVID-19. This table comes from immunoSEQ multiplex PCR, and its TCRdb copy is limited to in-frame clones, with some not included. The sample lists approximately 70,000 clones, roughly 84% occurring once. Sequencing was performed on peripheral blood. Source of these receptors: an older woman with acute or convalescent COVID-19.

The chain couples TRBV19 to TRBJ1-2; TRBD1 matches 10 bases. Germline lookup yields CDR1 LNHDA and CDR2 SQIVND (reference sequence). The CDR3 contains 15 residues. With V trimmed by 6 bases and J by 4 bases, 8 bases remained unmatched. Here the CDR3 DNA reads TGTGCCAGTAGAACCGGGACAGGGGTAACCTATGGCTACACCTTC. It codes for CASRTGTGVTYGYTF.

This clone has only one observation. The genes are TRBV12-3 or TRBV12-4 and TRBJ1-2, with 9 nucleotides matching TRBD1. There are 12 residues in the CDR3. J lost 7 bases, V lost 6 bases, and 3 bases had no gene match. The CDR3: CASSRQGGGYTF. CDR3 nucleotide sequence: TGTGCCAGCAGCCGACAGGGGGGTGGCTACACCTTC.